This entry is about one T cell receptor (beta chain). This clonotype has only a few counts. Its antigen is currently not known. Per-base qualities were not stored, and no clone one base away is much larger. The data originate from a study of CD8 T cells in ankylosing spondylitis (dated by TCRdb to 2015 to 2018). About the investigation overall: T cell receptor beta repertoires were profiled in healthy donors and ankylosing spondylitis patients so that disease-linked TCR variants could be found. The full study cohort was made up of 20 to 25 ankylosing spondylitis patients and over 90 healthy donors. Peripheral blood was sampled, and synovial fluid was also collected from ankylosing spondylitis patients.

Clipping removes 4 bases from V and 8 bases from J, with 5 as the unmatched junction base count. CDR1 SQVTM and CDR2 ANQGSEA were looked up in the germline V gene. The CDR3 covers 13 residues, taking in both the cysteine and the phenylalanine. Just CDR3 DNA is preserved here, 39 bases in frame from base 1. The study at large found these results: Blood from ankylosing spondylitis patients appeared to be characterized by a TCR beta motif composed of about 8 highly homologous amino acid variants. The disease-linked clones showed a CD8+ phenotype and occurred at relatively low frequencies in peripheral blood. According to the report, matched synovial fluid samples from ankylosing spondylitis patients were significantly enriched for the disease-linked clones. Some of the motif variants had been reported before in the synovial fluid and blood of reactive arthritis patients, a finding that suggests common disease-initiation mechanisms.

The reads were generated on an Illumina HiSeq 2500. Quantitative 5'-RACE with molecular barcodes was the method used to prepare the TCR beta libraries. On the study's bioinformatics: A new computational method based on a probabilistic model of VDJ rearrangement was used to identify disease-linked TCR variants. Clones were called with MiXCR by TCRdb after fastp trimmed the public reads at Q25, and only in-frame beta chains were retained. Every CDR3 protein is listed once, alongside the most common genes and DNA of its rows. The V and J calls shown here were made by TCRdb, not taken from the authors' results. In all, the sample holds more than 600,000 distinct CDR3 sequences, and around 20% of those were seen once. Of the sample, around a fifth falls within the top ten clones.

The receptor comes from a male donor with ankylosing spondylitis. The chain is made from TRBV29-1 and TRBJ2-1; 10 of the junction bases match TRBD2. The material sequenced was blood, either unsorted or a sorted T cell fraction (not recorded which). The CDR3 loop reads CSVVPSGSYEQFF. The nucleotide sequence reads as follows: TGCAGCGTTGTCCCTAGCGGGAGCTATGAGCAGTTCTTC.